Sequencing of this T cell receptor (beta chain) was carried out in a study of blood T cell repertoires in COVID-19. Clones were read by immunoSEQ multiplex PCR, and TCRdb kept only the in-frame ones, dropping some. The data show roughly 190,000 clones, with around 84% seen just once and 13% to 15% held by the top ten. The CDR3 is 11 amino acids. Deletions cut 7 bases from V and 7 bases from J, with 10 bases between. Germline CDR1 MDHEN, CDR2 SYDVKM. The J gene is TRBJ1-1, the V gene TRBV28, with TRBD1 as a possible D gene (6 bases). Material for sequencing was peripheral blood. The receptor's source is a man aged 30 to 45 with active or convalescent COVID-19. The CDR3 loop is CASITGIEAFF. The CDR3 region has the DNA TGTGCCAGCATCACAGGGATTGAAGCTTTCTTT.